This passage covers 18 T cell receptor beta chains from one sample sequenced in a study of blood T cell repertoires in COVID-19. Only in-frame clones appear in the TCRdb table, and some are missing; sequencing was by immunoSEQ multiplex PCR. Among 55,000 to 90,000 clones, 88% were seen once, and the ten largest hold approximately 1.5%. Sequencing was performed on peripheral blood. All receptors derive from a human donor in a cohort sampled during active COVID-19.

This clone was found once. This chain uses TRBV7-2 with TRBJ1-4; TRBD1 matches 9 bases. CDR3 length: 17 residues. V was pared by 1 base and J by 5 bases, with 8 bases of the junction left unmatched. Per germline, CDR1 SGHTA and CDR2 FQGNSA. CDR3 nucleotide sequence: TGTGCCAGCAGCTTAGTGGGGACAGGGCGGTTCAATGAAAAACTGTTTTTT. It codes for CASSLVGTGRFNEKLFF.

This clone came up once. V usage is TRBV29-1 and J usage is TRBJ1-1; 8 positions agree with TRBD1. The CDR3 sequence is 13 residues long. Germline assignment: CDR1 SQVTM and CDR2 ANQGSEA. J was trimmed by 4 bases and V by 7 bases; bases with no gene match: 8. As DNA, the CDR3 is TGCAGCGCTCCCACAGGGGGAGGCACTGAAGCTTTCTTT. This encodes CSAPTGGGTEAFF.

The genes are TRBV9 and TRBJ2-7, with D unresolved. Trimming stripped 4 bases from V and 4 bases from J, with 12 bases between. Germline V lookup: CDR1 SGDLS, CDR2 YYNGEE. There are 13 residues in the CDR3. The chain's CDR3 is CASSKSDPYEQYV. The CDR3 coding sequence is TGTGCCAGCAGCAAATCAGATCCGTACGAGCAGTACGTC.

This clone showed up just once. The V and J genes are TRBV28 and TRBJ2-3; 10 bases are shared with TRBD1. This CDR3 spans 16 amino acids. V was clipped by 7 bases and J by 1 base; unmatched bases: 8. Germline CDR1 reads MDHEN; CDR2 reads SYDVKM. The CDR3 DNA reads TGTGCCAGCAAGCGGACAGGGGGATTAGGCACAGATACGCAGTATTTT. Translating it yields CASKRTGGLGTDTQYF.

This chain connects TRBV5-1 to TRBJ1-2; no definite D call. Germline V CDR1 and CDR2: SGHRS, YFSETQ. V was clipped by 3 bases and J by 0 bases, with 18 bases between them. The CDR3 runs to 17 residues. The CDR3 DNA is TGCGCCAGCAGCTCATTCTCGACAACCTCTGCTAACTATGGCTACACCTTC. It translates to CASSSFSTTSANYGYTF.

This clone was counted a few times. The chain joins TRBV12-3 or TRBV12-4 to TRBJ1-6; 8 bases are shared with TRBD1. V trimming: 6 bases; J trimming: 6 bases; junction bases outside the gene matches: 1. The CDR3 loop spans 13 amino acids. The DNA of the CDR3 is TGTGCCAGCAGCACAGGGGGTAATTCACCCCTCCACTTT. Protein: CASSTGGNSPLHF.

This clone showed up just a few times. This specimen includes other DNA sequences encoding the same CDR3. Written as DNA, the CDR3 is TGTGCCAGCAGTTTAGAGGGACTAGCGGTTAGCTCCTACGAGCAGTACTTC. Amino acids: CASSLEGLAVSSYEQYF. The rearrangement joins TRBV28 to TRBJ2-7, with 11 positions matching TRBD2. This CDR3 has 17 amino acids. Trimming cost V 2 bases and J 0 bases; bases outside gene matches: 6. The germline V gene has CDR1 MDHEN and CDR2 SYDVKM.

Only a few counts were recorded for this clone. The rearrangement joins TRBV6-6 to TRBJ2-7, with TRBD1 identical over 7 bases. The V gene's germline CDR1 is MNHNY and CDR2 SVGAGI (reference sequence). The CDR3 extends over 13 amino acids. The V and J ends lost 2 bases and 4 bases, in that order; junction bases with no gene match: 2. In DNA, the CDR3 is TGTGCCAGCAGTTACCCGGGACAGTACGAGCAGTACTTC. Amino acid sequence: CASSYPGQYEQYF.

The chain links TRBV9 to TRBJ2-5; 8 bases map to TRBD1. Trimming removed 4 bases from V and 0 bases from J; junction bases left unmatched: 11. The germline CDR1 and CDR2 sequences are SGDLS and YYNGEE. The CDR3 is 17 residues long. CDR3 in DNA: TGTGCCAGCAGCCCCCGGGGACAGGTACTTAACCAAGAGACCCAGTACTTC. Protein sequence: CASSPRGQVLNQETQYF.

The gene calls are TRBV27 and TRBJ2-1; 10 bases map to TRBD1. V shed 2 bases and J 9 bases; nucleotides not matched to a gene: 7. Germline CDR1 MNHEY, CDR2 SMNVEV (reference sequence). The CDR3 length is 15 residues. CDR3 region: CASSLGTGEGGEQFF. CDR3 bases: TGTGCCAGCAGTTTAGGGACAGGGGAGGGGGGTGAGCAGTTCTTC.

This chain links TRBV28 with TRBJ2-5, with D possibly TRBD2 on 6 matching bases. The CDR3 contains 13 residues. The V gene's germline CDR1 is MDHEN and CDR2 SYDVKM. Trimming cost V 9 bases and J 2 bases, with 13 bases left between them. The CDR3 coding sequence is TGTGCCAGACAATTCGGGGGACAAGAGACCCAGTACTTC. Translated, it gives CARQFGGQETQYF.

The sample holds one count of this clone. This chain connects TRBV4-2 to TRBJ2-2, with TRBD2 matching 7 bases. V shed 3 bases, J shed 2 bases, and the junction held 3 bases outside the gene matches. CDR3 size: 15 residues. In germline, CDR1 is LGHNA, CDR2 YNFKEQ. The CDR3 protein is CASSQPGLNTGELFF. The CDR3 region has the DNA TGTGCCAGCAGCCAGCCGGGACTAAACACCGGGGAGCTGTTTTTT.

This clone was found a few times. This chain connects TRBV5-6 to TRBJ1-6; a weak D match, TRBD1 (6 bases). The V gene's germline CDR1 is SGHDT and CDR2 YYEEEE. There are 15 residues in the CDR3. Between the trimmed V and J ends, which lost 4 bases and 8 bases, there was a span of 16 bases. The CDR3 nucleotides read TGTGCCAGCAGCGCCCGGACAGCCGTATATTCACCCCTCCACTTT. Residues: CASSARTAVYSPLHF.

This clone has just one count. CDR3 residues: CASSGLAALSETQYF. As DNA, the CDR3 is TGTGCCAGCAGTGGACTAGCGGCCCTTTCTGAGACCCAGTACTTC. J is TRBJ2-5 and V is TRBV2; TRBD2 matches at 9 bases. Germline values: CDR1 SNHLY, CDR2 FYNNEI. This CDR3 region has 15 residues. The V gene end was trimmed by 4 bases and the J gene end by 5 bases; junction bases not matched to a gene: 8.

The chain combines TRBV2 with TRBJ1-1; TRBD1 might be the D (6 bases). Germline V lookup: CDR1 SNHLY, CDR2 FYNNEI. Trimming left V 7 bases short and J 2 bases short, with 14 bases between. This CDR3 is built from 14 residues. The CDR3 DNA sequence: TGTGCCAGCAACGTACAGGGACCAAACACTGAAGCTTTCTTT. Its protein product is CASNVQGPNTEAFF.

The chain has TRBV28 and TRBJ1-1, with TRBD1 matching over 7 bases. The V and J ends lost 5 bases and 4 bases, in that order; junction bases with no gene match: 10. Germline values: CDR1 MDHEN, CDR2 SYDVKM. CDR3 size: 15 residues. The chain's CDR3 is CASSETGRTGTEAFF. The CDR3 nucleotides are TGTGCCAGCAGTGAGACAGGGAGGACGGGCACTGAAGCTTTCTTT.

The CDR3: CASSMTGYGYTF. DNA for the CDR3: TGTGCCAGCAGTATGACAGGGTATGGCTACACCTTC. The chain has TRBV27 and TRBJ1-2; the match to TRBD1 covers 7 bases. The CDR3 extends over 12 amino acids. V lost 5 bases to trimming and J lost 5 bases; unmatched junction nucleotides: 2. Per the germline V gene, CDR1 is MNHEY and CDR2 is SMNVEV (reference sequence).

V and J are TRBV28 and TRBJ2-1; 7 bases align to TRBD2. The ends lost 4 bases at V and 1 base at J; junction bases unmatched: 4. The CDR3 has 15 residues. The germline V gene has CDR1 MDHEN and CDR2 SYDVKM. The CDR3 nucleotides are TGTGCCAGCAGTTGGGGGGGGTTTTCCTACAATGAGCAGTTCTTC. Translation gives CASSWGGFSYNEQFF.